The 10 T cell receptor beta chains below were found in one sample sequenced in a study of blood T cell repertoires in COVID-19. Sequenced by immunoSEQ multiplex PCR; TCRdb stores in-frame clones only, minus some. The sample carries about 150,000 clones, more than 75% recorded once. The sequenced material came from peripheral blood. The receptors were gathered from a woman aged 50 to 65 with active or convalescent COVID-19.

The chain couples TRBV27 to TRBJ1-1; D may be TRBD1 (5 bases). The CDR3 contains 15 residues. V lost 2 bases and J lost 3, with 13 bases in between. CDR1 and CDR2 (germline): MNHEY, SMNVEV (reference sequence). CDR3 nucleotides: TGTGCCAGCAGTTTAGGTGGGGCGCGGTACACTGAAGCTTTCTTT. As protein: CASSLGGARYTEAFF.

Comment on this clone: Other nucleotide sequences from this sample produce the same CDR3. The rearrangement joins TRBV19 to TRBJ2-7; 7 bases fit TRBD2. Germline assignment: CDR1 LNHDA and CDR2 SQIVND (reference sequence). This CDR3 is 13 amino acids long. The V segment lost 5 bases and the J segment 1 base; nucleotides outside the gene matches: 2. The CDR3 spells CASSRSGSYEQYF. CDR3 nucleotide sequence: TGTGCCAGTAGTCGTAGCGGGTCCTACGAGCAGTACTTC.

The chain links TRBV11-2 to TRBJ1-2; a weak D match, TRBD1 (6 bases). CDR1 and CDR2 from the germline V gene are SGHAT and FQNNGV. Between the trimmed V and J ends, which lost 1 base and 8 bases, there was a span of 8 bases. This CDR3 contains 12 residues. The CDR3 DNA follows: TGTGCCAGCAGCTTAGCAGGGGCCGGCTACACCTTC. Translation: CASSLAGAGYTF.

In its sample, this clone was seen once. This chain connects TRBV3-1 (or the pseudogene TRBV3-2) to TRBJ2-7; 12 bases line up with TRBD2. With V trimmed by 1 base and J by 3 bases, 4 bases remained unmatched. CDR1 LGHDT and CDR2 YNNKEL come from the germline V gene (reference sequence). CDR3 size: 16 residues. The CDR3 protein is CASSQGTSGISYEQYF. The CDR3 DNA is TGTGCCAGCAGCCAAGGGACTAGCGGGATCAGCTACGAGCAGTACTTC.

This chain uses TRBV19 with TRBJ2-1, with TRBD2 matching over 15 bases. The germline CDR1 and CDR2 sequences are LNHDA and SQIVND (reference sequence). The CDR3 covers 15 residues. After removal of 5 bases from V and 10 bases from J, the junction contained 6 bases not matched to a gene. This CDR3 reads CASSSGLAGGGEQFF. CDR3 sequence (DNA): TGTGCCAGTAGTTCCGGACTAGCGGGAGGGGGGGAGCAGTTCTTC.

V is TRBV10-3 and J is TRBJ1-1; the match to TRBD1 covers 9 bases. V lost 6 bases, J lost 3 bases, and 11 bases stayed unmatched. Germline CDR1 and CDR2: ENHRY and SYGVKD. The CDR3 is 16 amino acids. CDR3 nucleotides: TGTGCCATCAGCCGGGACAGGGAGAACAGGGACACTGAAGCTTTCTTT. Translated, it gives CAISRDRENRDTEAFF.

V usage is TRBV7-3 and J usage is TRBJ2-1; 9 nucleotides line up with TRBD2. There are 14 residues in the CDR3. The junction had 3 bases not matched to a gene; V was cut back by 5 bases and J by 4 bases. Germline V gene lookup returns CDR1 SGHTA and CDR2 FQGTGA. The CDR3 spells CASSRGLAYNEQFF. As DNA, the CDR3 is TGTGCCAGCAGCCGGGGACTAGCATACAATGAGCAGTTCTTC. Together with reference TRBV7-3 and TRBJ2-1, the CDR3 gives the full variable domain: GAGVSQTPSNKVTEKGKYVELRCDPISGHTALYWYRQSLGQGPEFLIYFQGTGAADDSGLPNDRFFAVRPEGSVSTLKIQRTERGDSAVYLCASSRGLAYNEQFFGPGTRLTVL.

By share of the sample, this clone is large. The chain combines TRBV6-6 with TRBJ2-3; maybe TRBD2 (5 bases). This CDR3 is built from 11 residues. Trimming removed 7 bases from V and 5 bases from J, with 7 bases in between. The germline CDR1 and CDR2 sequences are MNHNY and SVGAGI (reference sequence). CDR3 bases: TGTGCCAGCATGGCGGGAGATACGCAGTATTTT. This translates into CASMAGDTQYF.

The genes are TRBV5-1 and TRBJ1-6; 7 nucleotides match TRBD1. The CDR3 length is 16 residues. V shed 2 bases, J shed 2 bases, and the junction held 4 bases outside the gene matches. Germline assignment: CDR1 SGHRS and CDR2 YFSETQ. The CDR3 loop is CASSLGGRTYNSPLHF. The CDR3 region has the DNA TGCGCCAGCAGCTTAGGGGGCCGGACCTATAATTCACCCCTCCACTTT.

In this sample, this clone turned up once. The chain joins TRBV5-3 to TRBJ1-2, with D unclear. TRBV5-3 is classed as an ORF, of uncertain function. The CDR3 spans 18 residues. Trimming cost V 4 bases and J 5 bases, with 27 bases left between them. CDR3 nucleotides: TGTGCCAGAAGCCGGACGTTCCCCGGCGAGGGAAGAGTGTATGGCTACACCTTC. Its translation is CARSRTFPGEGRVYGYTF.